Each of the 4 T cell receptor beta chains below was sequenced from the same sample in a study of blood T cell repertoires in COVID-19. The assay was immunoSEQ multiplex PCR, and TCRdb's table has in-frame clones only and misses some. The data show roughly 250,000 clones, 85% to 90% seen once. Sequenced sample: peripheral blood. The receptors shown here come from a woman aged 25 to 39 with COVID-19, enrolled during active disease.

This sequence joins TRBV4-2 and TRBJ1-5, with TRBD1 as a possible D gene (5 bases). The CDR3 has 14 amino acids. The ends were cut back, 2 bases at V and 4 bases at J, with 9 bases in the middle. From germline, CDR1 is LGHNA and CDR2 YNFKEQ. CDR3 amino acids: CASSQSGGNQPQHF. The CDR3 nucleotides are TGTGCCAGCAGCCAATCCGGGGGTAATCAGCCCCAGCATTTT.

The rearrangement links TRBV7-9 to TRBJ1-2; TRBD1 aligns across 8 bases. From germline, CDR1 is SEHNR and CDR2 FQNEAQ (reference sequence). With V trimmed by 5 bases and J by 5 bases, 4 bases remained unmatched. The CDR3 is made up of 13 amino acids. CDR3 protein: CASSRQGRYGYTF. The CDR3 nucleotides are TGTGCCAGCAGCCGACAGGGGAGGTATGGCTACACCTTC.

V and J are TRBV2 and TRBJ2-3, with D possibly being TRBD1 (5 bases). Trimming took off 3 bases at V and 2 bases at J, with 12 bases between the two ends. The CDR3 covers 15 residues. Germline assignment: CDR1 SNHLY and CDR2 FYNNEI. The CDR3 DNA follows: TGTGCCAGCAGTGAGTCGGACACTTACACAGATACGCAGTATTTT. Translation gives CASSESDTYTDTQYF.

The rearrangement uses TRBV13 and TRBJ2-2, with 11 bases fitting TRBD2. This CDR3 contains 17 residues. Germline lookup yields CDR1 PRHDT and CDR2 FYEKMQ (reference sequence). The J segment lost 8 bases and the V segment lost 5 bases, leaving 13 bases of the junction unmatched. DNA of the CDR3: TGTGCCAGCAGCCCAGCTAGCGGGGGGCCGGGTTTTGGGGAGCTGTTTTTT. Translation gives CASSPASGGPGFGELFF.